These 16 T cell receptor beta chains share one sample of origin, sequenced in a study of technical replicates of blood from a handful of donors. Some clones are missing from TCRdb's copy, which holds only in-frame ones; the method was immunoSEQ multiplex PCR. Of about 75,000 clones in the sample, approximately 97% were seen once. The sequencing input was T cells isolated from PBMCs. These receptors were obtained from a human donor in good health.

The J gene is TRBJ1-4, the V gene TRBV7-6, with 7 bases aligning to TRBD1. The V gene's germline CDR1 is SGHVS and CDR2 FNYEAQ. V lost 6 bases to trimming and J lost 5 bases; unmatched junction nucleotides: 18. The length of the CDR3 is 18 residues. The chain's CDR3 is CASSLGRDSPRENEKLFF. DNA of the CDR3: TGTGCCAGCAGTCTCGGCCGGGACAGCCCCCGGGAGAATGAAAAACTGTTTTTT.

This clone was seen only once. The chain recombines TRBV4-2 with TRBJ2-3; D is unresolved. V was pared by 5 bases and J by 6 bases, with 12 bases between. Germline CDR1 is LGHNA and CDR2 is YNFKEQ. There are 13 residues in the CDR3. CDR3 in amino acids: CASSEPSRDTQYF. CDR3 in DNA: TGTGCCAGCAGCGAACCCTCCAGGGATACGCAGTATTTT.

The chain joins TRBV4-1 to TRBJ1-5; 7 bases agree with TRBD1. With 4 bases clipped from V and 0 bases from J, the junction kept 6 bases outside the gene matches. The CDR3 consists of 16 residues. Germline CDR1 MGHRA, CDR2 YSYEKL. The DNA for the CDR3 is TGCGCCAGCAGCCTCAGACAGGGACTTAGCAATCAGCCCCAGCATTTT. This codes for CASSLRQGLSNQPQHF.

This chain joins TRBV15 and TRBJ1-2; D gene uncertain. The CDR3 extends over 16 amino acids. Germline-derived CDR1 and CDR2 are LNHNV and YYDKDF (reference sequence). V dropped 5 bases and J dropped 6 bases, with 22 bases sitting between them. The DNA for the CDR3 is TGTGCCACCAGCGCCCCCGGGTCTCTTCAAAGACATGGCTACACCTTC. Translating it yields CATSAPGSLQRHGYTF.

The chain joins TRBV28 to TRBJ2-7; D unresolved. CDR3 size: 10 residues. Trimming took 6 bases from V and 2 from J, leaving 2 bases between them. CDR1 is MDHEN and CDR2 is SYDVKM in the germline V gene. CDR3 coding DNA: TGTGCCAGCAGCACCTACGAGCAGTACTTC. Amino acids: CASSTYEQYF.

Details on this clone: An end of the junction does not agree with germline; a read error may underlie this. V usage is TRBV10-2 and J usage is TRBJ2-5, with TRBD2 as a possible D gene (5 bases). The CDR3 length is 16 residues. From germline, CDR1 is WSHSY and CDR2 SAAADI. In DNA form, the CDR3 reads TGCGCCAGCAGTGGACGGGATCCGCAGGACCAGGAGACCCAGTACTTC. Its protein product is CASSGRDPQDQETQYF.

A single count supports this clone. The genes are TRBV5-1 and TRBJ2-1; 7 bases line up with TRBD2. The CDR3 has 15 amino acids. The germline V gene has CDR1 SGHRS and CDR2 YFSETQ. V lost 4 bases, J lost 1 base, and 5 bases stayed unmatched. CDR3 region: CASSRTRGSYNEQFF. CDR3 DNA: TGCGCCAGCAGCAGGACTAGAGGGTCCTACAATGAGCAGTTCTTC.

This chain links TRBV2 with TRBJ2-1; 12 bases agree with TRBD2. CDR3 length: 17 amino acids. CDR1 is SNHLY and CDR2 is FYNNEI in the germline V gene. V gave up 4 bases and J gave up 7 bases; unmatched junction bases: 11. The CDR3 nucleotides are TGTGCCAGCAGTGTAACTAGCGGGGGGCCCGCAAAAAATGAGCAGTTCTTC. It encodes CASSVTSGGPAKNEQFF.

This chain connects TRBV27 to TRBJ2-7; tentative D call: TRBD1 (5 bases). V was trimmed by 0 bases and J by 5 bases, leaving 8 bases between them. CDR1 and CDR2 (germline): MNHEY, SMNVEV (reference sequence). CDR3 length: 13 residues. The CDR3 region is CASSLSRVDEQYF. For the CDR3, the DNA is TGTGCCAGCAGTTTATCCAGGGTGGACGAGCAGTACTTC.

The chain joins TRBV5-1 to TRBJ2-6; D gene uncertain. CDR1 and CDR2 from the germline V gene are SGHRS and YFSETQ. There are 16 residues in the CDR3. V lost 1 base to trimming and J lost 2 bases, with 10 bases between them. This CDR3 is CASSLNSGPGANVLTF. The CDR3 coding sequence is TGCGCCAGCAGCTTGAATAGTGGGCCTGGGGCCAACGTCCTGACTTTC.

The rearrangement links TRBV19 to TRBJ1-5; TRBD1 matches at 7 bases. V lost 8 bases and J lost 6; bases outside the gene matches: 22. Germline assignment: CDR1 LNHDA and CDR2 SQIVND (reference sequence). The CDR3 runs to 18 residues. The CDR3 DNA is TGTGCCAGTTTCCCCGGGACAGAGTACCGGCTTTTTAGTCAGCCCCAGCATTTT. Its translation is CASFPGTEYRLFSQPQHF.

This CDR3 is CASSADSTYEQYF. DNA for the CDR3: TGTGCCAGCAGCGCCGACAGTACCTACGAGCAGTACTTC. This sequence joins TRBV7-2 and TRBJ2-7; perhaps TRBD1 as D (5 bases). CDR1 is SGHTA and CDR2 is FQGNSA in the germline V gene. V was shortened by 5 bases and J by 2 bases, with 10 bases between the two germline ends. This CDR3 region has 13 residues.

The chain joins TRBV18 to TRBJ2-1, with D possibly TRBD2 on 6 matching bases. Germline V gene data show CDR1 as KGHSH and CDR2 as LQKENI. The CDR3 sequence is 12 residues long. V lost 3 bases and J 7 bases, leaving 7 bases between the germline ends. In DNA, the CDR3 is TGTGCCAGCTCACCGGCGGGGAATGAGCAGTTCTTC. This encodes CASSPAGNEQFF.

The genes are TRBV5-4 and TRBJ2-3, with D possibly TRBD1 on 6 matching bases. The CDR3 runs to 16 residues. The ends were cut back, 1 base at V and 0 bases at J, with 12 bases in the middle. Germline lookup yields CDR1 SGHNT and CDR2 YYREEE (reference sequence). The CDR3 DNA follows: TGTGCCAGCAGCTTGTATTTGACAGGAAGCACAGATACGCAGTATTTT. It is translated as CASSLYLTGSTDTQYF.

V usage is TRBV7-8 and J usage is TRBJ1-2; unclear D gene. CDR1 is SGHVS, CDR2 FQNEAQ, per germline. This CDR3 has 14 amino acids. The V end was cut by 1 base, the J end by 0 bases, with 6 bases between. DNA for the CDR3: TGTGCCAGCAGCTTAGTCGAGTCTAACTATGGCTACACCTTC. Residues: CASSLVESNYGYTF.

The chain couples TRBV29-1 to TRBJ2-7; 8 positions match TRBD2. The CDR3 is 19 amino acids. Germline V gene sequence: CDR1 SQVTM, CDR2 ANQGSEA. The CDR3 loop reads CNGRAPGLVVGGCFYEQYF. CDR3 coding DNA: TGCAACGGACGAGCTCCGGGACTAGTAGTTGGGGGGTGTTTCTACGAGCAGTACTTC.